Listed below are T cell receptor beta chains from one sample, sequenced in a study of PD-L1 blockade in urothelial cancer. The repertoire was sequenced with immunoSEQ multiplex PCR; TCRdb's copy has only in-frame clones and lacks some. The data show tens of thousands of clones, roughly 84% seen once. The specimen was PBMCs, collected around atezolizumab (anti-PD-L1) treatment. The receptors originated from a woman in her 70s with urothelial cancer. Both conserved end residues are part of each CDR3. A D gene is named only where the DNA matches it firmly. Part of the rows lack a size; the others show once, few, many or a class for expanded clones.

d_gene: TRBD1
v_gene: TRBV10-3
j_gene: TRBJ2-1
abundance: few
CDR3nt: TGTGCCAGTGACAGGGGCACGGATGAGCAGTTCTTC
CDR3aa: CASDRGTDEQFF

d_gene: TRBD2
v_gene: TRBV9
j_gene: TRBJ2-7
abundance: .
CDR3nt: TGTGCCAGCAGCGTTCAGGGAGGGGAGCAGTACTTC
CDR3aa: CASSVQGGEQYF

d_gene: TRBD2
v_gene: TRBV5-1
j_gene: TRBJ2-7
abundance: .
CDR3nt: TGCGCCAGCAGCCCCGGGACTAGCGGGGACTACTACGAGCAGTACTTC
CDR3aa: CASSPGTSGDYYEQYF

d_gene: .
v_gene: TRBV21-1
j_gene: TRBJ1-2
abundance: .
CDR3nt: TGTGCCAGCTCCTCTAGCGGGGGGCCCTATGGCTACACCTTC
CDR3aa: CASSSSGGPYGYTF

d_gene: .
v_gene: TRBV2
j_gene: TRBJ2-3
abundance: .
CDR3nt: TGTGCCAGCGCTACTAGTAGGGGCACAGATACGCAGTATTTT
CDR3aa: CASATSRGTDTQYF

d_gene: TRBD2
v_gene: TRBV7-6
j_gene: TRBJ2-3
abundance: .
CDR3nt: TGTGCCAGCAGCTTAGCGAGTTCTAGCGGGGGGGTCACAGATACGCAGTATTTT
CDR3aa: CASSLASSSGGVTDTQYF

d_gene: TRBD1
v_gene: TRBV29-1
j_gene: TRBJ2-3
abundance: .
CDR3nt: TGCAGCGTTTTACCACAGGGGGCGCGCACAGATACGCAGTATTTT
CDR3aa: CSVLPQGARTDTQYF

d_gene: .
v_gene: TRBV2
j_gene: TRBJ1-2
abundance: .
CDR3nt: TGTGCCAGCAGCTCGTCCTCTGGCTACACCTTC
CDR3aa: CASSSSSGYTF

d_gene: TRBD2
v_gene: TRBV9
j_gene: TRBJ2-5
abundance: .
CDR3nt: TGTGCCAGCAGCGTAGAGGGGACTAGTTTAGAGACCCAGTACTTC
CDR3aa: CASSVEGTSLETQYF

d_gene: .
v_gene: TRBV5-1
j_gene: TRBJ1-2
abundance: .
CDR3nt: TGCGCCAGCAGCTTCGGGGAGGGCTATGGCTACACCTTC
CDR3aa: CASSFGEGYGYTF

d_gene: TRBD1
v_gene: TRBV2
j_gene: TRBJ2-1
abundance: once
CDR3nt: TGTGCCAGCATCCGAGGACAGGGACGGGATGAGCAGTTCTTC
CDR3aa: CASIRGQGRDEQFF

d_gene: .
v_gene: TRBV6-5
j_gene: TRBJ2-2
abundance: once
CDR3nt: TGTGCCAGCAGTTACTCAGCCCCGGACAGCGTCGGGGAGCTGTTTTTT
CDR3aa: CASSYSAPDSVGELFF

d_gene: TRBD1
v_gene: TRBV29-1
j_gene: TRBJ1-1
abundance: .
CDR3nt: TGCAGCGTCGGCGAGGGGGCCGGGAACACTGAAGCTTTCTTT
CDR3aa: CSVGEGAGNTEAFF

d_gene: .
v_gene: TRBV14
j_gene: TRBJ2-4
abundance: .
CDR3nt: TGTGCCAGCAGCCCCACACCGCAGGGGGGTCAGTACTTC
CDR3aa: CASSPTPQGGQYF

d_gene: .
v_gene: TRBV19
j_gene: TRBJ2-7
abundance: .
CDR3nt: TGTGCCAGTAGTGGAGGGGTTGGCTACGAGCAGTACTTC
CDR3aa: CASSGGVGYEQYF

d_gene: .
v_gene: TRBV28
j_gene: TRBJ1-2
abundance: .
CDR3nt: TGTGCCAGCAGTCAAGACAGAGACTATGGCTACACCTTC
CDR3aa: CASSQDRDYGYTF

d_gene: .
v_gene: TRBV4-1
j_gene: TRBJ2-3
abundance: .
CDR3nt: TGCGCCAGCAGCCAGGGGCAGCCTAGCACAGATACGCAGTATTTT
CDR3aa: CASSQGQPSTDTQYF

d_gene: .
v_gene: TRBV6-6
j_gene: TRBJ1-4
abundance: .
CDR3nt: TGTGCCAGCAGGCCCGGGACTTTGCATAATGAAAAACTGTTTTTT
CDR3aa: CASRPGTLHNEKLFF

d_gene: TRBD2
v_gene: TRBV19
j_gene: TRBJ2-2
abundance: .
CDR3nt: TGTGCCAGTAGGGCGGGGGTGTACACCGGGGAGCTGTTTTTT
CDR3aa: CASRAGVYTGELFF

d_gene: TRBD1
v_gene: TRBV12-5
j_gene: TRBJ2-1
abundance: .
CDR3nt: TGTGCTAGTGGTTTTGGGGACAGCAATGAGCAGTTCTTC
CDR3aa: CASGFGDSNEQFF

d_gene: TRBD1
v_gene: TRBV19
j_gene: TRBJ1-2
abundance: .
CDR3nt: TGTGCCAGTAGTTGGGGGACAGTATTGGGGACCTCCTATGGCTACACCTTC
CDR3aa: CASSWGTVLGTSYGYTF

d_gene: .
v_gene: TRBV5-1
j_gene: TRBJ2-5
abundance: .
CDR3nt: TGCGCCAGCAGCTTGGTGGGCAAAACCCCTCAAGAGACCCAGTACTTC
CDR3aa: CASSLVGKTPQETQYF

d_gene: TRBD1
v_gene: TRBV6-6
j_gene: TRBJ1-1
abundance: .
CDR3nt: TGTGCCAGCAGACGCCCACCAGGGGGCGCCACTGAAGCTTTCTTT
CDR3aa: CASRRPPGGATEAFF

d_gene: .
v_gene: TRBV27
j_gene: TRBJ1-5
abundance: .
CDR3nt: TGTGCCAGCAGTTTAGCCGGCCGGGATCAGCCCCAGCATTTT
CDR3aa: CASSLAGRDQPQHF

d_gene: TRBD1
v_gene: TRBV19
j_gene: TRBJ2-2
abundance: .
CDR3nt: TGTGCCAGTAGGGGGGGACAGGCTCGGGCGAACACCGGGGAGCTGTTTTTT
CDR3aa: CASRGGQARANTGELFF

d_gene: TRBD2
v_gene: TRBV7-2
j_gene: TRBJ2-1
abundance: .
CDR3nt: TGTGCCAGCAGCCCTTGGACTAGCTTCTCCAATGAGCAGTTCTTC
CDR3aa: CASSPWTSFSNEQFF